This T cell receptor beta chain is from a study of T cells after yellow fever vaccination. Study-wide findings and caveats: Though it reached lower strength, the secondary response hit its peak faster, day 5 versus 15. Any FACS-sorted repertoire could hold abundant clonotypes that contaminate it from the bulk population. A small proportion of clonotypes was detected in both the CD4 and CD8 compartments. Subsequent booster samples again held most clones from primary vaccination (96% CD4, roughly 90% CD8).

This CDR3 region has 13 residues. V lost 7 bases, J lost 7 bases, and 13 bases lay in between. Via MiXCR, TCRdb re-called the 5' RACE reads, giving one row per CDR3 protein. The repertoire holds 550,000 to 750,000 distinct CDR3 sequences, with roughly 13% as singletons. A note on this clonotype: The antigen remains unidentified.

The chain carries TRBV12-3 or TRBV12-4 and TRBJ2-2; a weak D match, TRBD2 (6 bases). The sequence derives from a man aged 25-45 years who received the YFV17D yellow fever vaccine. The sequencing used PBMCs, collected on the day of the yellow fever booster vaccination. The DNA of the CDR3 is TGTGCCAGCACCCGAAGGGAGGTCGGGGAGCTGTTTTTT. Its translation: CASTRREVGELFF.